The clone carrying this T cell receptor (beta chain) was detected ten times or more. As yet, its antigen is unknown. This specimen comes from a study of Ad26.COV2.S vaccination and SARS-CoV-2 variants. Study information: Ad26.COV2.S given intramuscularly, once or twice 56 days apart. Overall study findings and caveats: It was reported that spike-specific CD8+ and CD4+ T cell responses were substantially broad after vaccination. Vaccine recipients had higher spike-specific TCR breadth than placebo recipients. Participants given vaccine showed non-spike TCR breadth similar to that of placebo recipients.

Data came from immunoSEQ multiplex PCR; TCRdb stores just in-frame clones and leaves some out. The table lists 510,000 or so clones, around nine tenths of them singletons. The treatment denotes: around 19 received Ad26.COV2.S at low or high dose, single or two shots; five or six received placebo; per-sample allocation not given. Specimens were obtained on day 63 following the first vaccine or placebo injection. The TCR sequence derives from a person aged 18 to 65 who received the Ad26.COV2.S COVID-19 vaccine or a placebo. The specimen was peripheral blood, collected in a trial of Ad26.COV2.S vaccine versus placebo.

The CDR3 sequence: CASSLGAPVQLAGANEQFF. In nucleotides, the CDR3 is TGTGCCAGCAGCTTGGGGGCGCCAGTACAACTAGCGGGGGCTAATGAGCAGTTCTTC. The rearrangement links TRBV5-4 to TRBJ2-1, with 11 nucleotides matching TRBD2. Germline CDR1 SGHNT, CDR2 YYREEE (reference sequence). The V gene end was trimmed by 0 bases and the J gene end by 7 bases; junction bases not matched to a gene: 15. This CDR3 is built from 19 residues.